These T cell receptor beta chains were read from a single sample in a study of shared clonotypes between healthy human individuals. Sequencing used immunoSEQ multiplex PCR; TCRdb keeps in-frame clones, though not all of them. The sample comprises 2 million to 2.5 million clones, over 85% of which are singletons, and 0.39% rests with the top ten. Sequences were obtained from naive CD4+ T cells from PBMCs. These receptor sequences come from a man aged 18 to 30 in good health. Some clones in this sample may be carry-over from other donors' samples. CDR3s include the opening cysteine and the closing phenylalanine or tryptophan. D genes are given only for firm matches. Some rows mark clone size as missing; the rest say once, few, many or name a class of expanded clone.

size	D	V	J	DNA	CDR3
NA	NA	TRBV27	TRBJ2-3	TGTGCCAGCAGTTTAAGAGGGCTCGGGACAGATACGCAGTATTTT	CASSLRGLGTDTQYF
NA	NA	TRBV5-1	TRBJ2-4	TGCGCCAGCAGCTTGGATAATTTAGCCAAAAACATTCAGTACTTC	CASSLDNLAKNIQYF
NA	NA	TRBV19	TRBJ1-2	TGTGCCAGTAGTATAGGAGGGAGAAGGGATGGCTACACCTTC	CASSIGGRRDGYTF
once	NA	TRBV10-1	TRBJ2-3	TGCGCCAGCAGTCAGGGGACCTTGGATACGCAGTATTTT	CASSQGTLDTQYF
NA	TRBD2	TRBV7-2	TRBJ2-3	TGTGCCAGCAGCCACCCACGGACTAGCGGGAGTTGGGCAGATACGCAGTATTTT	CASSHPRTSGSWADTQYF
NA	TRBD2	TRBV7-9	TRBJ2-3	TGTGCCAGCAGCCCCGGAGGACTAGATGGGGCAGATACGCAGTATTTT	CASSPGGLDGADTQYF
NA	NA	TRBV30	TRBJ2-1	TGTGCCTGGATTGGGGGCTACAATGAGCAGTTCTTC	CAWIGGYNEQFF
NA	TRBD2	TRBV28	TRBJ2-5	TGTGCCAGCAGCATCGGGACTAGCGGAGCCCAAGAGACCCAGTACTTC	CASSIGTSGAQETQYF
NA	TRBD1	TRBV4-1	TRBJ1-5	TGCGCCAGCAGCCCCGGGACAGGCATTAATCAGCCCCAGCATTTT	CASSPGTGINQPQHF
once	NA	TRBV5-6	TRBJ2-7	TGTGCCAGCAGCTTGGGGCTATTCGACTACGAGCAGTACTTC	CASSLGLFDYEQYF
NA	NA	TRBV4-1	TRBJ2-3	TGCGCCAGCAGCCCCGATCGGGGGAGAGGATTTGCAGATACGCAGTATTTT	CASSPDRGRGFADTQYF
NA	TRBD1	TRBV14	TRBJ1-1	TGTGCCAGCAGCCCGTCGGGACAGGGGACTGAAGCTTTCTTT	CASSPSGQGTEAFF
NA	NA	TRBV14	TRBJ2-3	TGTGCCAGCAGCCTTCCCGCCACAGATACGCAGTATTTT	CASSLPATDTQYF
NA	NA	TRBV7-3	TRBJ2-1	TGTGCCAGCAGCTTAGGCGGGAAGGCCTACAATGAGCAGTTCTTC	CASSLGGKAYNEQFF
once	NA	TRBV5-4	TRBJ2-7	TGTGCCAGCAGCTCACAGGGCTACGAGCAGTACTTC	CASSSQGYEQYF
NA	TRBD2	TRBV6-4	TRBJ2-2	TGTGCCAGCAGACCGGGACTAGCGGCCACCGGGGAGCTGTTTTTT	CASRPGLAATGELFF
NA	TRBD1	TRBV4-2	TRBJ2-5	TGTGCCAGCAGCCGCGGACAGGGTCGAGAGACCCAGTACTTC	CASSRGQGRETQYF
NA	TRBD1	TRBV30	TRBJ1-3	TGTGCCTGGAGTGTAAACAGGGGTGGAAACACCATATATTTT	CAWSVNRGGNTIYF
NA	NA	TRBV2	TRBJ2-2	TGTGCCAGCAGTGAACCGTTCACCGGGGAGCTGTTTTTT	CASSEPFTGELFF
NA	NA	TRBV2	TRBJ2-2	TGTGCCAGCAGTGGACAGTTCACCGGGGAGCTGTTTTTT	CASSGQFTGELFF
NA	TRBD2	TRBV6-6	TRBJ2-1	TGTGCCAGCAGTTTCCCGGGAGGACCTTACAATGAGCAGTTCTTC	CASSFPGGPYNEQFF
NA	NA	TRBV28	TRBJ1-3	TGTGCCAGCAGCTCCCCGGGACACCTCTCTGGAAACACCATATATTTT	CASSSPGHLSGNTIYF
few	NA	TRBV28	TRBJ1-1	TGTGCCAGCAGTTTACGCGGCGGGGCTTTCTTT	CASSLRGGAFF
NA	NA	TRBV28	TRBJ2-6	TGTGCCAGCAGTGCGCGCTCTGGGGCCAACGTCCTGACTTTC	CASSARSGANVLTF
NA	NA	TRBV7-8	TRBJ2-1	TGTGCCAGCAGCTTTTCTGGGAATGGCGATGAGCAGTTCTTC	CASSFSGNGDEQFF
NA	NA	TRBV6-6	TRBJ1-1	TGTGCCAGCAGCCTAACAGGGATTGAGAACACTGAAGCTTTCTTT	CASSLTGIENTEAFF
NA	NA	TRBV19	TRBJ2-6	TGTGCCAGTACCTACAGGTCGGGCCGCTCTGGGGCCAACGTCCTGACTTTC	CASTYRSGRSGANVLTF
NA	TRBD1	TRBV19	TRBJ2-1	TGTGCCAGTAGTATTAGTCGGGGACAGGGTTCCAATGAGCAGTTCTTC	CASSISRGQGSNEQFF
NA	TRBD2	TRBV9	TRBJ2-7	TGTGCCAGCAGCGAGCGGGGACTAGCGGGAGGAGCGGTCGACGAGCAGTACTTC	CASSERGLAGGAVDEQYF
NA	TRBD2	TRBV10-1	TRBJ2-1	TGCGCCAGCAACTCCTTGACTAGCGGGAGGGGAAGCTCCTACAATGAGCAGTTCTTC	CASNSLTSGRGSSYNEQFF
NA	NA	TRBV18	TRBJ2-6	TGTGCCAGCTCACCAGCGGGCAGCTCTGGGGCCAACGTCCTGACTTTC	CASSPAGSSGANVLTF
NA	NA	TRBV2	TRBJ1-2	TGTGCCAGCAGAGACCAGGGGATCAACTATGGCTACACCTTC	CASRDQGINYGYTF
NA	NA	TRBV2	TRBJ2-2	TGTGCCAGCAGCTATGACTCGAACACCGGGGAGCTGTTTTTT	CASSYDSNTGELFF
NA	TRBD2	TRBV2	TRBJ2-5	TGTGCCACGACTAGCGGGACCGTCCAAGAGACCCAGTACTTC	CATTSGTVQETQYF
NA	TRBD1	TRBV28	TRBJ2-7	TGTGCCAGCCGAGGAATACCCTCCCGGGACAGCCTGATGGGTAGCGAGCAGTACTTC	CASRGIPSRDSLMGSEQYF
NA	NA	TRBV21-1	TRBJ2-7	TGTGCCAGCAGCTTAGGGGACAGGGCCTACGAGCAGTACTTC	CASSLGDRAYEQYF
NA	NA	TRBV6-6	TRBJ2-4	TGTGCCAGCAGTTCGAGGACAGCTTGGGGAAACATTCAGTACTTC	CASSSRTAWGNIQYF
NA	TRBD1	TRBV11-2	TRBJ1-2	TGTGCCAGCAGCTTAGGACAGGGGGACGGCTACACCTTC	CASSLGQGDGYTF
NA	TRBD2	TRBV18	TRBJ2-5	TGTGCCAGCTCACACTCCGGGACTAGCGGGCAACAAGAGACCCAGTACTTC	CASSHSGTSGQQETQYF
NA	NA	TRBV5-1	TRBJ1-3	TGCGCCAGCCAATCCACCCCTACAGACGGAAACACCATATATTTT	CASQSTPTDGNTIYF
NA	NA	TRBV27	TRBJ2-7	TGTGCCAGCAGTTTAGGTGCGGGCGTAAACGAGCAGTACTTC	CASSLGAGVNEQYF
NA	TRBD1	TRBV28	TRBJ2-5	TGTGCCAGCAGAACTCAGGGGGCAGGCGGGACCCAGTACTTC	CASRTQGAGGTQYF
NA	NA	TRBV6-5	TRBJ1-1	TGTGCCAGCACCCCCCCTGGTAGCTCTGAAGCTTTCTTT	CASTPPGSSEAFF
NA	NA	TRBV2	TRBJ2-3	TGTGCCAGCAGTGAAGCACGTGTGGGCGGGTCCTCCCGGGATACGCAGTATTTT	CASSEARVGGSSRDTQYF
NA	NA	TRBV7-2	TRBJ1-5	TGTGCCAGCAGCTACACTTTTGATCAGCCCCAGCATTTT	CASSYTFDQPQHF
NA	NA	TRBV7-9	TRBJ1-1	TGTGCCAGCAGCCCGCGAGCGATAGACAGTGAAGCTTTCTTT	CASSPRAIDSEAFF
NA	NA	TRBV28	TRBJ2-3	TGTGCCAGCAGTCGGGCCCAAACCACAGATACGCAGTATTTT	CASSRAQTTDTQYF
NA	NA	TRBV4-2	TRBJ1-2	TGTGCCAGCAGCCAAGATTTGGGGACAAGCTATGGCTACACCTTC	CASSQDLGTSYGYTF
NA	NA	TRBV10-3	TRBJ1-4	TGTGCCATCAGTGAGTCGACTGAGAATGAAAAACTGTTTTTT	CAISESTENEKLFF
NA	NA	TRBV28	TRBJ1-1	TGTGCCAGCAGTTTGTCATCGGGTGTTGCTTTCTTT	CASSLSSGVAFF
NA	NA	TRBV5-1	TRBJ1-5	TGCGCCAGCAGCTTGGGAGGGGAGTTTGTGCAGCCCCAGCATTTT	CASSLGGEFVQPQHF
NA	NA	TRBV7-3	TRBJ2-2	TGTGCCAGCAGCCGGTCGACGAACACCGGGGAGCTGTTTTTT	CASSRSTNTGELFF
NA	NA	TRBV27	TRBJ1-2	TGTGCCAGCAGGGAAAGACTGGACTATGGCTACACCTTC	CASRERLDYGYTF
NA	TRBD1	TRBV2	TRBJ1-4	TGTGCCAGCAGTGTACAGGGGGCTTACGAAAAACTGTTTTTT	CASSVQGAYEKLFF
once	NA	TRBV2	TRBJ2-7	TGTGCCAGCGGGGAGGCGGCCGGGGCGGACGAGCAGTACTTC	CASGEAAGADEQYF
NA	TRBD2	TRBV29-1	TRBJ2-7	TGCAGCGCCCGACTAGCGGGAGGCGGGGCGGGTTCCTACGAGCAGTACTTC	CSARLAGGGAGSYEQYF
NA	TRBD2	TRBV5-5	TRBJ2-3	TGTGCCAGCAGCTTGGAAGGACTAGCGGGGACAGATACGCAGTATTTT	CASSLEGLAGTDTQYF